The present TCR beta chain was sequenced within a study of T cell clonality in common variable immunodeficiency. Study-level points and caveats: Common variable immunodeficiency TCR beta sequences reportedly had fewer deletions and N-nucleotide insertions.

This clone was counted a few times. Its antigen remains unknown. The CDR3 is cut off 3 residues early in the read; its end comes from the germline J gene. The V segment lost 1 base and the J segment 4 bases; nucleotides outside the gene matches: 0. Germline V gives CDR1 KGHSH, CDR2 LQKENI. The CDR3 length is 14 residues. Profiled with immunoSEQ multiplex PCR; TCRdb holds only in-frame clones, not every one. This sample has over 11,000 clones, each found more than once. The sequence derives from a human donor with common variable immunodeficiency. Sequencing was carried out using peripheral blood mononuclear cells. This chain joins TRBV18 and TRBJ2-5; 10 nucleotides match TRBD1. CDR3 DNA (partial): TGTGCCAGCTCACCACGACAGGGGGCAGAGACC. It is translated as CASSPRQGAET. The whole CDR3 sequence is CASSPRQGAETQYF.